This T cell receptor (beta chain) was sequenced during a study of spatial heterogeneity in lung cancer (dated 2019 in TCRdb). General notes on the study: The donors were 70 or so patients from the lung TRACERx cohort who had early-stage, untreated non-small cell lung cancer. Both alpha and beta chains were TCR-sequenced in roughly 200 tumor regions, under 85 matched nontumor lung samples and roughly 54 PBMC samples obtained at surgery. In the raw uncorrected reads, each unique combination of TCR and UMI appeared more than ten times on average. Nonsynonymous mutation counts, determined by whole-exome sequencing of tumor tissue, were related to TCR repertoire features. In non-small cell lung cancer, the study made a quantitative comparison of TCR alpha and beta repertoires among multiple tumor regions, matched nontumor lung and blood. Follow-up PBMC samples were sequenced whenever the samples were available, and the median time to follow-up was approximately 24 months after resection. Beta-chain transcripts were consistently detected in greater numbers than alpha-chain transcripts, which likely reflects a higher abundance of beta-chain transcripts. Paper-wide results and their limitations: Additional single-cell paired TCR alpha and beta sequencing was considered necessary to confirm, at a functional level, the hypothesis that regional TCRs recognize regional mutations. Ubiquitous expanded tumor TCRs showed up in blood more often at tumor resection than at routine follow-up. Comparisons of baseline and follow-up blood repertoires included only around 14 patients.

The protocol used for the library was 5' RACE. The listed sequencing device is NextSeq 500. The TCR library protocol attached a unique molecular identifier to each TCR cDNA molecule to allow correction of PCR and sequencing errors. In the paper's pipeline: TCR identification, UMI-based error correction and CDR3 extraction were all carried out with Decombinator tools. Expanded TCRs were defined as those above a frequency of 2 per 1,000, corresponding to the top 1% of the tumor frequency distribution. Rényi diversity was computed with the R vegan package after subsampling each repertoire 100 times to 5,000 TCRs. CDR3 similarity networks were built from amino acid triplet string-kernel similarity, connecting CDR3s with pairwise similarity above 0.82. TCRdb reanalyzed the raw reads on its own, using fastp at Q25 for trimming and MiXCR for clone calling, and kept in-frame beta chains. When rows share a CDR3 protein, they turn into one entry using the most common DNA and genes. These V and J calls derive from TCRdb rather than the authors' analysis. The sample table holds tens of thousands of distinct CDR3 sequences, of which roughly 7.4% were seen once. The ten largest clones represent around 36% of the sample.

Only a few counts were recorded for this clonotype. Its antigen remains unidentified. Per-base qualities were not stored, and no clone one base away is much larger. Interpreted using the paper, the time point label stands for: blood at routine non-recurrence follow-up after resection. TCR sequencing used whole RNA extracted from tumor and nontumor lung tissue, or from cryopreserved PBMC samples, without cell sorting. Only patients for whom sufficient RNA was available from at least two tumor regions were selected for TCR sequencing. The sample consisted of PBMCs, taken at follow-up. The sequence was collected from a female donor with early-stage non-small cell lung cancer.

The DNA is TGCGCCAGCAGCCAAGAATCCGGGGAGCTGTTTTTT. This translates into CASSQESGELFF. The rearrangement joined TRBV4-3 to TRBJ2-2; no D gene is confidently identified. The CDR3 covers 12 residues, taking in both the cysteine and the phenylalanine. CDR3 DNA is the only sequence kept; it has 36 bases, read in frame from the first base. V sheds 0 bases and J sheds 6 bases, leaving 2 bases between their ends. From a lookup of the germline V gene, CDR1 and CDR2 are LGHNA and YSLEER.